These 8 T cell receptor beta chains were all obtained from the same sample, sequenced in a study of blood T cell repertoires in COVID-19. Generated by immunoSEQ multiplex PCR, the TCRdb table keeps only in-frame clones and is missing some. The sample has some 170,000 clones, approximately 93% seen once; the top ten hold under 2%. Sequenced material: peripheral blood. The receptors come from a woman in her sixties with COVID-19, enrolled during active disease.

The V call is TRBV4-3, the J call TRBJ1-6; no definite D call. Trimming stripped 0 bases from V and 0 bases from J, with 12 bases between. Per the germline V gene, CDR1 is LGHNA and CDR2 is YSLEER. The CDR3 extends over 18 amino acids. CDR3 loop: CASSQDRVGSSYNSPLHF. The CDR3 DNA reads TGCGCCAGCAGCCAAGATCGGGTTGGAAGCTCCTATAATTCACCCCTCCACTTT.

The genes are TRBV7-9 and TRBJ2-2; no clear D. Germline-derived CDR1 and CDR2 are SEHNR and FQNEAQ (reference sequence). V was shortened by 5 bases and J by 4 bases, with 11 bases between the two germline ends. The CDR3 contains 14 residues. In nucleotides, the CDR3 is TGTGCCAGCAGCCCCCTGGTGAGCACCGGGGAGCTGTTTTTT. This codes for CASSPLVSTGELFF.

The chain uses TRBV6-2 or TRBV6-3 and TRBJ1-2; a weak D match, TRBD1 (6 bases). This CDR3 contains 15 residues. Germline lookup yields CDR1 MNHEY and CDR2 SVGEGT. V lost 5 bases and J 8 bases, leaving 21 bases between the germline ends. The CDR3: CASSPSPDRRGGYTF. The CDR3 nucleotides are TGTGCCAGCAGTCCCTCCCCTGACAGGAGAGGAGGCTACACCTTC.

The V gene is TRBV5-1, the J gene TRBJ2-2, with 8 bases identical to TRBD2. CDR1 SGHRS and CDR2 YFSETQ come from the germline V gene. The CDR3 covers 15 residues. Trimming cost V 7 bases and J 0 bases; bases outside gene matches: 5. The CDR3 DNA reads TGCGCCAGCCGGGGGGGACAATCGAACACCGGGGAGCTGTTTTTT. Its translation is CASRGGQSNTGELFF.

This chain joins TRBV18 and TRBJ1-2, with D possibly matching TRBD1 (6 bases). V dropped 3 bases and J dropped 2 bases, with 22 bases sitting between them. From germline, CDR1 is KGHSH and CDR2 LQKENI. The CDR3 sequence is 18 residues long. CDR3 loop: CASSPDTGTHHNNYGYTF. The CDR3 nucleotides are TGTGCCAGCTCACCCGATACCGGGACACACCACAACAACTATGGCTACACCTTC.

This clone was seen a single time. The chain employs TRBV6-5 and TRBJ2-5; 10 bases match TRBD2. V gave up 6 bases and J gave up 4 bases; unmatched junction bases: 5. CDR3 size: 14 residues. Germline V CDR1 and CDR2: MNHEY, SVGAGI. The CDR3 is CASSPTSGAETQYF. CDR3 nucleotide sequence: TGTGCCAGCAGCCCAACTAGCGGGGCAGAGACCCAGTACTTC.

This clone was seen only once. The rearrangement uses TRBV15 and TRBJ1-4; 8 bases agree with TRBD1. The CDR3 totals 17 residues. The J segment lost 8 bases and the V segment lost 1 base, leaving 12 bases of the junction unmatched. Germline V gene lookup returns CDR1 LNHNV and CDR2 YYDKDF (reference sequence). CDR3 loop: CATSRGDRGGLREKLFF. Written as DNA, the CDR3 is TGTGCCACCAGCAGAGGCGACAGGGGTGGGCTTAGGGAAAAACTGTTTTTT. Supplemented by reference TRBV15 and TRBJ1-4, the full variable domain reads DAMVIQNPRYQVTQFGKPVTLSCSQTLNHNVMYWYQQKSSQAPKLLFHYYDKDFNNEADTPDNFQSRRPNTSFCFLDIRSPGLGDTAMYLCATSRGDRGGLREKLFFGSGTQLSVL.

V and J are TRBV7-2 and TRBJ1-2, with TRBD1 matching over 10 bases. CDR3 length equals 15 residues. The junction had 9 bases not matched to a gene; V was cut back by 5 bases and J by 6 bases. Germline loops: CDR1 SGHTA, CDR2 FQGNSA. Written as DNA, the CDR3 is TGTGCCAGCAGCCGCAGACAGGGGGCGGCGGATGGCTACACCTTC. Residues: CASSRRQGAADGYTF. The whole variable domain, filled in from reference TRBV7-2 and TRBJ1-2, reads GAGVSQSPSNKVTEKGKDVELRCDPISGHTALYWYRQSLGQGLEFLIYFQGNSAPDKSGLPSDRFSAERTGGSVSTLTIQRTQQEDSAVYLCASSRRQGAADGYTFGSGTRLTVV.